This entry is about one TCR beta chain. What it binds is unknown. The record originates from a study of blood T cells in healthy people across ages. Study information: Template switching caught about one barcoded beta molecule for each two T cells. Study findings and constraints: Significant beta diversity loss was already apparent by age around 36, declining roughly linearly. It was not possible, with unsorted PBMCs, to conclusively compare naive and antigen-experienced cells.

The CDR3 totals 15 residues. Per germline, CDR1 SGHTA and CDR2 FQGNSA. The germline V and J ends were trimmed by 6 bases and 0 bases, with 12 bases remaining between them. With a J-beta primer mix and a sample-barcoded 5' primer, a second PCR ran 7 to 11 cycles. Each of the samples gave a minimum of 2.5 million paired-end reads that contained CDR3. TCRdb processed the 5' RACE reads anew with MiXCR; each CDR3 protein has one entry. The sample carries about 2 million distinct CDR3 sequences, around 48% recorded once. The chain is built from TRBV7-2 and TRBJ1-5; TRBD1 might be the D (6 bases). Material for sequencing was blood. The clonotype comes from a woman in her 40s in good health. CDR3 residues: CASRETGTSNQPQHF. The DNA for the CDR3 is TGTGCCAGCAGGGAAACAGGGACTAGCAATCAGCCCCAGCATTTT.